What follows is one T cell receptor beta chain and its context. The data derive from a study of blood T cell repertoires in COVID-19. V shed 0 bases and J shed 2 bases, with 8 bases lying between them. Germline V CDR1 and CDR2: SGHRS, YFSETQ. This CDR3 has 15 residues. Some clones are missing from TCRdb's copy, which holds only in-frame ones; the method was immunoSEQ multiplex PCR. The sample yields roughly 570,000 clones, roughly nine tenths seen once. This clonotype was obtained from a woman aged 45-65 years with COVID-19, enrolled during active disease. The specimen sequenced was peripheral blood. This chain uses TRBV5-1 with TRBJ1-4; D not resolved. CDR3: CASSLGRRTNEKLFF. The CDR3 region has the DNA TGCGCCAGCAGCTTGGGCCGGCGGACTAATGAAAAACTGTTTTTT.